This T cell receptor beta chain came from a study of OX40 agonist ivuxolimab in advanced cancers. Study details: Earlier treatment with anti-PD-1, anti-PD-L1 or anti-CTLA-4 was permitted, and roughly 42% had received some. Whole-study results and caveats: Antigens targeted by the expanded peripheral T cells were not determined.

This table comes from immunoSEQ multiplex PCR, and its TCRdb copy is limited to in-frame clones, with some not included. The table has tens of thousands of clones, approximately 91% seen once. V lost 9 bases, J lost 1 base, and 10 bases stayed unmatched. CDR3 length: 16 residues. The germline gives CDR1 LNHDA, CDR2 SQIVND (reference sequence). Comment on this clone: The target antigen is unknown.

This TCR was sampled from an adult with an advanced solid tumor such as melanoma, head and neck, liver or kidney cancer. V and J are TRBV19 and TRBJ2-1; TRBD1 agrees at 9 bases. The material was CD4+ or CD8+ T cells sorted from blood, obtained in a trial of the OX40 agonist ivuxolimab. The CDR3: CARLPLDRGSYNEQFF. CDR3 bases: TGTGCCAGGCTACCGTTAGACAGGGGGTCCTACAATGAGCAGTTCTTC.